This T cell receptor beta chain was sequenced for a study of cytomegalovirus exposure and HLA in healthy donors. Study summary: From donors who were HLA-typed, an early data release held 80 million to 95 million unique TCRs.

As to this clone: What it recognizes is unknown.

Study observations and caveats: In an earlier analysis, about 87% or about 30%: the productive usage of most TCR beta V segments. Per published accounts, TCR beta sequences correctly predicted the HLA-A and HLA-B alleles of most subjects.

PCR primers comprised 60 Vbeta and 13 Jbeta primers. Profiling relied on immunoSEQ multiplex PCR, and the TCRdb table lists in-frame clones only, not all of them. This repertoire shows about 160,000 clones, 75% to 90% found once; its top ten account for roughly 1.8%. CDR1 is MNHNS and CDR2 is SASEGT in the germline V gene. The CDR3 is 18 residues long. Trimming at V came to 2 bases and at J to 7 bases, leaving 14 bases not matched to a gene. The sequenced sample was PBMCs. The gene calls are TRBV6-1 and TRBJ2-1, with 10 bases identical to TRBD2. This sequence originates from a woman in her late teens or twenties in good health and CMV-seronegative. The CDR3, as DNA: TGTGCCAGCAGTGAAACCTCCGGGCTAGCGGGGGCCTTTAATGAGCAGTTCTTC. Residues: CASSETSGLAGAFNEQFF.